This TCR beta chain was obtained from a study of cytomegalovirus exposure and HLA in healthy donors. Study-level points and caveats: While the bulk of TCR sequences proved rare, some public TCRs turned up in many donors. In vitro testing confirmed a few CMV-associated chains as specific for CMV antigens.

CDR3 length: 13 amino acids. Trimming removed 1 base at V and 1 base at J, with 6 bases between. The germline V gene encodes CDR1 SGHNT and CDR2 YYREEE (reference sequence). About this clone: Antigen specificity is unknown.

The protocol was immunoSEQ multiplex PCR, while the TCRdb copy is restricted to in-frame clones and leaves out a portion. Of 160,000 or so clones listed, approximately 87% were seen once; the top ten hold roughly 1.3%. Sequencing used PBMCs. This receptor was taken from a woman in her 30s in good health and CMV-seronegative. V is TRBV5-4 and J is TRBJ2-7; D is unclear. The CDR3 here is CASSLTASYEQYF. The CDR3 DNA is TGTGCCAGCAGCTTGACCGCGTCCTACGAGCAGTACTTC.